Given below is one TCR beta chain in context. The CDR3 contains 11 residues. These data come from a study of cytomegalovirus exposure and HLA in healthy donors. PCR amplification relied on 60 Vbeta primers (plus 13 Jbeta primers). Only in-frame clones appear in the TCRdb table, and some are missing; sequencing was by immunoSEQ multiplex PCR. This sample yields about 140,000 clones, of which about 80% are seen a single time; roughly 1.2% belongs to the top ten. The sequenced sample consisted of PBMCs. The genes are TRBV21-1 and TRBJ2-5; the tabulated D call, TRBD1, remains unverified against the DNA. TRBV21-1 is a pseudogene locus. The source of this sequence is a male donor in good health and CMV-seropositive. This chain's CDR3 is CASSKRTQQYF. CDR3 sequence (DNA): TGTGCCAGCAGCAAAAGAACCCAGCAGTACTTC.